This T cell receptor beta chain was identified during a study of prognosis after radiotherapy for stage I lung cancer. Study-wide context: Newly diagnosed primary stage I lung tumors occurred in approximately 15 patients, and oligometastatic NSCLC after surgical resection of the primary tumor occurred in a few. After radiotherapy, distant metastases were seen in a handful of patients (median about 7 months), and no significant progression was seen in over 13.

Many counts were recorded for this clonotype. Genomic DNA served as the source from which two-round multiplex PCR generated TCR beta CDR3 amplicons. Individual primers that were specific to each TRBV and TRBJ gene served in first-round PCR. TCRdb fed the multiplex PCR reads into MiXCR, producing one record per CDR3 protein. The table includes some 60,000 distinct CDR3 sequences, about 26% detected once. The V gene's germline CDR1 is MNHGY and CDR2 SAAAGT. The CDR3 consists of 15 residues. V was pared by 6 bases and J by 1 base, with 14 bases between. This sequence was found in a donor aged 50 or older with non-small cell lung cancer. Source: PBMCs, taken before or after stereotactic body radiation therapy (not recorded which). The chain carries TRBV6-8 and TRBJ2-3; D is possibly TRBD1 (6 bases). The CDR3 DNA reads as TGTGCCAGCAGACTAACAGGGCCTCGCACAGATACGCAGTATTTT. This encodes CASRLTGPRTDTQYF.